This note documents a single T cell receptor (beta chain) sequence. This receptor's antigen is unknown. Base qualities were left out, and no much larger clone turns up one base away. This entry comes from a study of PD-1 blockade in classical Hodgkin lymphoma (dated by TCRdb to 2018 to 2021). General notes on the study: Nivolumab dosing was 3 mg/kg intravenously every 2 weeks, continuing until either disease progression or unacceptable toxicity. The study used CyTOF and TCR beta sequencing to define a peripheral blood immune signature of response to PD-1 blockade in classical Hodgkin lymphoma.

The time point label, read with the paper, signifies: cycle 2 day 1 (C2D1) of nivolumab. Every trial patient had relapsed after autologous stem cell transplantation, and cohorts A, B and C differed in prior brentuximab vedotin exposure. The trial cohort comprised 60 or so patients with relapsed/refractory classical Hodgkin lymphoma whose best overall responses were complete response, partial response or progressive disease. Trial patients were treated with single-agent nivolumab in the multi-cohort phase II CheckMate 205 trial. An independent review committee assessed best overall response by applying the 2007 International Working Group response criteria. Trial PBMCs were obtained immediately prior to nivolumab initiation (C1D1) and on therapy at cycle 2 day 1 and cycle 4 day 1. Peripheral blood was collected in 8 mL Vacutainer Cell Preparation Tubes, from which PBMCs were isolated by centrifugation and then cryopreserved.

Cut back by 8 bases and 2 bases, the V and J ends lie 7 bases apart. The CDR3 covers 12 residues, taking in both the cysteine and the phenylalanine. Only the CDR3 portion is preserved as DNA: 36 bases, with reading frame beginning at the first base. The CDR1 and CDR2 encoded by the germline V gene are MDHEN and SYDVKM. Genomic DNA was isolated using the Qiagen DNeasy kit from unsorted PBMCs as well as from negatively selected CD4+ and CD8+ fractions. TCR beta CDR3 regions were amplified by immunoSEQ multiplex PCR using primers annealing to V and J segments. A synthetic immune receptor repertoire was used to minimize amplification bias, and remaining bias was computationally removed after sequencing. Concerning the study's data processing: Custom Python scripts were used to quantify repertoire diversity as the Shannon entropy index. Unsorted, CD4+ and CD8+ repertoires were analyzed separately, except in combined analyses where CD4+ and CD8+ sequences were merged in silico. Clonal expansion was defined as at least a 2-fold frequency increase after treatment relative to C1D1, with a pseudocount of 0.5 for undetected baseline clones. Clones with 0 or 1 copy at C1D1 were defined as singleton clones, while clones with 2 or more copies were defined as non-singleton clones. Clones expanded in unsorted samples were assigned a CD4+, CD8+ or unknown annotation through matching of protein sequences in sorted samples from the same patient. Wilcoxon tests on paired samples were used to test diversity changes from C1D1 to C4D1. TCRdb retrieved this table from immuneACCESS and kept in-frame rearrangements only. Not all clones are present; in checked studies, unresolved V genes account for under half, and no reason is known for the remainder. The V and J calls and clone size are taken from that table; D and trimming were inferred from the DNA. The sample records approximately 27,000 clones, roughly 70% of which are singletons. The ten largest make up roughly a quarter of the sample.

The full study reports these points: A significant rise by C4D1 was seen in CD4+ but not CD8+ TCR diversity (p=0.0027 vs p=0.16), with the rise being most apparent in complete responders (p=0.02). The study was limited to a single clinical trial cohort, and causes of repertoire differences, possibly disease activity or prior therapy, remained undefined. Patients starting nivolumab less than 1 year after ASCT had lower diversity and were excluded from later analyses to avoid confounding by immune reconstitution. Newly diagnosed patients were reported to have lower baseline TCR diversity than healthy donors, and relapsed/refractory patients were reported to have lower baseline TCR diversity still. Among trial patients, those achieving complete response had baseline diversity similar to that of newly diagnosed patients, while diversity was significantly lower in partial responders and progressors.

The starting material was peripheral blood mononuclear cells (PBMCs), obtained before the second cycle of nivolumab. This TCR was sampled from a human donor with classical Hodgkin lymphoma. This receptor chain uses TRBV28 and TRBJ2-1; a weak D assignment points to TRBD2 (6 bases agree). In nucleotides, the sequence is TGTGCCAGCGGGAGGACCTACAATGAGCAGTTCTTC. Its coded protein is CASGRTYNEQFF. Joined to the reference TRBV28 and TRBJ2-1 proteins, this CDR3 gives the full variable domain: DVKVTQSSRYLVKRTGEKVFLECVQDMDHENMFWYRQDPGLGLRLIYFSYDVKMKEKGDIPEGYSVSREKKERFSLILESASTNQTSMYLCASGRTYNEQFFGPGTRLTVL.